The clone carrying this T cell receptor (beta chain) was observed many times. The V and J ends lost 0 bases and 5 bases respectively, with 8 bases between them. Germline CDR1 reads ENHRY; CDR2 reads SYGVKD. The CDR3 runs 13 residues. Naive CD8 T cells underwent sorting with the CD8+CD4-CCR7+CD45RA+ definition. The data belong to a study of molecular identifiers for immune sequencing clone quantification. The wider study: Across replicate runs, RNA obtained from around 18,000 or 91,000 naive CD8 cells was divided into five, with four undergoing sequencing.

Bulk TCR libraries used previously described methods and listed TCR primers. TCRdb ran MiXCR on the PCR reads and lists one entry per CDR3 protein. The data contain under 650,000 distinct CDR3 sequences, just under 20% of them singletons. This rearrangement joins TRBV10-3 to TRBJ2-7; D remains ambiguous. The sequencing input was naive CD8+ T cells from blood, with Jurkat cell RNA spiked in. Subset of the sample: FACS-sorted CD8+CD4-CCR7+CD45RA+ naive T cells. This receptor was obtained from a human donor in good health. Some libraries in this study had Jurkat cell RNA spiked in. The CDR3 region has the DNA TGTGCCATCAGTGAGTCGGGGTACCACGAGCAGTACTTC. Its protein is CAISESGYHEQYF.